This T cell receptor (beta chain) was observed in a study of blood T cell repertoires in COVID-19. Study background: Researchers got acute and convalescent COVID-19 samples from the United States, Italy and Spain.

Trimming shortened V by 7 bases and J by 2 bases, and 12 bases separated the two germline ends. This CDR3 comprises 13 residues. The V gene's germline CDR1 is SNHLY and CDR2 FYNNEI. This clone turned up a few times. Only in-frame clones appear in the TCRdb table, and some are missing; sequencing was by immunoSEQ multiplex PCR. The data show about 130,000 clones, around 86% seen once. V and J are TRBV2 and TRBJ2-7, with D hard to call. This clonotype was obtained from a woman between 65 and 79 years old with COVID-19, enrolled during active disease. The sample taken for sequencing was peripheral blood. The DNA for the CDR3 is TGTGCCAGCAATCAAGAGGCAACCTACGAGCAGTACTTC. This encodes CASNQEATYEQYF.